This T cell receptor beta chain was found in a study of T and B cells in COVID-19 patients. Study-level background: Blood was sampled from COVID-19 patients who were either actively infected or recovered. Critical illness requiring mechanical ventilation or extracorporeal membrane oxygenation affected 12 of 20 active-infection patients. Study-level points and caveats: No sequencing was yet done of CD4+, regulatory or CD8+ subsets, or of SARS-CoV-2-responsive or tetramer+ sorted cells. Few blood samples existed from mildly ill patients during symptoms or early in severe cases.

TRB was amplified from about 260-540 ng of blood genomic DNA. This clonotype was seen only once. Its antigen is not identified. The junction and the germline gene differ at one end; a read error may be behind it. BIOMED2 TRB-A/B primer pools were used in multiplex TRB PCR. TCRdb itself ran the multiplex PCR reads through MiXCR, one entry per CDR3 protein. The data hold 17,000 or so distinct CDR3 sequences, with 27% observed a single time. CDR1 is SGHKS, CDR2 YYEKEE, per germline (reference sequence). The CDR3 length is 16 residues. This clonotype was obtained from a human donor who had recovered from COVID-19. Sequenced input: blood. The rearrangement uses TRBV5-5 and TRBJ2-1, with D possibly TRBD2 on 8 matching bases. CDR3 sequence (DNA): TGCGCCAGCAGCCGCAGTGAGGTTAGCGGGACAGAAGAGCAGTTCTTC. It translates to CASSRSEVSGTEEQFF.